A selection of T cell receptor beta chains follows, all from one sample in a study of T-cell reconstitution after alpha-beta-depleted transplantation in children. TCRdb reprocessed the PCR reads via MiXCR and lists one record per CDR3 protein. The data hold approximately 300,000 distinct CDR3 sequences, with around a tenth observed a single time. Sequencing used peripheral blood, obtained 180 days after TCRalphabeta/CD19-depleted stem cell transplant. The receptors were gathered from a male patient under 10 years old who had a stem cell transplant for chronic granulomatous disease, so the T cells may come from the graft donor. The CDR3 runs from the conserved cysteine through the conserved F or W. A D gene is named only where the DNA matches it firmly. Size is stated for part of the rows, as once, few or many counts, or as a class when the clone is expanded.

>TRBV19|NA|TRBJ2-7|few
CASSIVRTDHNLYF
TGTGCCAGTAGTATCGTCAGGACAGACCACAACTTATACTTC
>TRBV14|NA|TRBJ2-2|many
CASSPKLTGELFF
TGTGCCAGCAGCCCGAAGCTGACCGGGGAGCTGTTTTTT
>TRBV9|NA|TRBJ2-2|many
CASSVDSTWAGELFF
TGTGCCAGCAGCGTGGACAGCACATGGGCCGGGGAGCTGTTTTTT
>TRBV20-1|NA|TRBJ1-5|few
CRARDSLGAGGNSNQPQHF
TGCAGGGCTAGAGACTCCCTTGGCGCGGGGGGTAATAGCAATCAGCCCCAGCATTTT
>TRBV21-1|NA|TRBJ2-7|many
CASSKVVGEASYEQYF
TGTGCCAGCAGCAAAGTAGTCGGGGAGGCTTCCTACGAGCAGTACTTC
>TRBV5-1|NA|TRBJ2-1|many
CASSGKGSGLPKIYNEQFF
TGCGCCAGCAGCGGAAAAGGGAGCGGGCTTCCAAAGATATACAATGAGCAGTTCTTC
>TRBV7-3|NA|TRBJ2-2|many
CASSPTTGELFF
TGTGCCAGCAGCCCGACGACCGGGGAGCTGTTTTTT
>TRBV28|NA|TRBJ1-2|many
CASNSEGEVRYGYTF
TGTGCCAGCAATTCAGAGGGGGAGGTCCGCTATGGCTACACCTTC
>TRBV9|NA|TRBJ2-3|many
CASSVYGTDTQYF
TGTGCCAGCAGCGTATACGGCACAGATACGCAGTATTTT
>TRBV12-3/TRBV12-4|NA|TRBJ2-2|NA
CASSTLPYGELFF
TGTGCCAGCAGCACACTGCCATACGGGGAGCTGTTTTTT
>TRBV20-1|NA|TRBJ2-3|many
CSATQARSTDTQYF
TGCAGTGCTACCCAAGCGAGAAGCACAGATACGCAGTATTTT
>TRBV7-3|TRBD2|TRBJ2-3|many
CASSLWRGGTDTQYF
TGTGCCAGCAGCTTATGGCGGGGGGGCACAGATACGCAGTATTTT
>TRBV28|NA|TRBJ1-4|many
CASGGRRPFTNEKLFF
TGTGCCAGTGGGGGGCGCCGCCCTTTTACTAATGAAAAACTGTTTTTT
>TRBV18|NA|TRBJ1-2|NA
CASSPPTGYYGDTF
TGTGCCAGCTCACCACCGACGGGTTACTATGGCGACACCTTC
>TRBV3-1|NA|TRBJ2-7|NA
CASSLGGQTYEQYF
TGTGCCAGCAGCCTCGGGGGACAAACCTACGAGCAGTACTTC
>TRBV7-2|TRBD2|TRBJ2-5|many
CASSITGTSGGETQYF
TGTGCCAGCAGCATAACCGGGACTAGTGGGGGAGAGACCCAGTACTTC
>TRBV9|NA|TRBJ2-3|many
CASSVGSTARGDTQYF
TGTGCCAGCAGCGTAGGGTCGACCGCACGGGGAGATACGCAGTATTTT
>TRBV14|TRBD2|TRBJ2-1|NA
CASRTGTSPTTEQFF
TGTGCCAGCAGAACCGGGACTAGCCCTACGACGGAGCAGTTCTTC
>TRBV5-6|TRBD1|TRBJ2-7|once
CASSSGQFQNEQYF
TGTGCCAGCAGCTCGGGACAGTTTCAGAACGAGCAGTACTTC
>TRBV7-9|TRBD2|TRBJ2-3|many
CASTRGGAGTDTQYF
TGTGCCAGCACGCGCGGGGGGGCTGGCACAGATACGCAGTATTTT
>TRBV29-1|TRBD2|TRBJ2-7|many
CSVVWTSGSYEQYF
TGCAGCGTTGTCTGGACTAGCGGCAGCTACGAGCAGTACTTC
>TRBV7-8|TRBD1|TRBJ2-5|many
CASSYTGGEETQYF
TGTGCCAGCAGTTACACAGGGGGCGAGGAGACCCAGTACTTC
>TRBV7-3|NA|TRBJ2-1|many
CASSLRPQSVFPFFNEQFF
TGTGCCAGCAGCTTAAGGCCCCAATCTGTTTTCCCCTTCTTCAATGAGCAGTTCTTC
>TRBV29-1|NA|TRBJ2-1|many
CSVDSGHLEFF
TGCAGCGTAGATTCGGGACATTTGGAGTTCTTC
>TRBV10-3|NA|TRBJ2-7|many
CAISEAGQGFYEQYF
TGTGCCATCAGTGAGGCTGGACAAGGGTTCTACGAGCAGTACTTC
>TRBV20-1|NA|TRBJ2-5|many
CSAVKETQYF
TGCAGTGCTGTGAAAGAGACCCAGTACTTC
>TRBV5-1|TRBD1|TRBJ1-2|many
CASTKTGKSDGYTF
TGCGCCAGCACGAAGACAGGGAAGAGTGATGGCTACACCTTC
>TRBV7-6|TRBD2|TRBJ2-5|many
CASSLLAVGIETQYF
TGTGCCAGCAGCCTACTAGCGGTGGGGATTGAGACCCAGTACTTC
>TRBV5-1|NA|TRBJ2-5|medium-sized
CASSNGGAKETQYF
TGCGCCAGCAGCAACGGGGGTGCTAAAGAGACCCAGTACTTC
>TRBV18|NA|TRBJ2-2|few
CASSPLGPNHTGELFF
TGTGCCAGCTCACCACTCGGGCCTAACCACACCGGGGAGCTGTTTTTT
>TRBV5-1|NA|TRBJ2-1|many
CASSFPRAGPYNEQFF
TGCGCCAGCAGCTTCCCAAGGGCAGGACCCTACAATGAGCAGTTCTTC
>TRBV18|TRBD1|TRBJ1-2|many
CASSPWDRDGYTF
TGTGCCAGCTCACCGTGGGACAGGGATGGCTACACCTTC
>TRBV25-1|NA|TRBJ2-1|few
CASSERSLGSKFF
TGTGCCAGCAGTGAGCGTTCCTTGGGGTCGAAGTTCTTC
>TRBV28|NA|TRBJ1-5|many
CASLKQGAPNQPQHF
TGTGCCAGCCTTAAACAGGGAGCCCCGAATCAGCCCCAGCATTTT
>TRBV20-1|TRBD1|TRBJ1-2|many
CSARRTTGDGYTF
TGCAGTGCTAGAAGGACGACAGGGGATGGCTACACCTTC
>TRBV29-1|NA|TRBJ2-7|many
CSVEGWDRYEQYF
TGCAGCGTTGAGGGGTGGGACCGATACGAGCAGTACTTC
>TRBV12-3/TRBV12-4|NA|TRBJ1-3|many
CASSPGPYSGNTIYF
TGTGCCAGCAGTCCGGGACCCTACTCTGGAAACACCATATATTTT
>TRBV7-3|TRBD2|TRBJ2-3|few
CASSLKRLAGSTDTQYF
TGTGCCAGCAGCTTAAAGAGACTAGCGGGAAGCACAGATACGCAGTATTTT
>TRBV18|NA|TRBJ2-2|NA
CASSPRARDMNTGELFF
TGTGCCAGCTCACCACGGGCCCGGGATATGAACACCGGGGAGCTGTTTTTT
>TRBV2|TRBD2|TRBJ2-7|NA
CASRLLAGVYEQYF
TGTGCCAGCCGTTTGCTAGCGGGAGTTTACGAGCAGTACTTC
>TRBV6-1|TRBD1|TRBJ2-1|once
CASNKQGRDTHNEQFF
TGTGCCAGCAATAAACAGGGGCGAGACACACACAATGAGCAGTTCTTC
>TRBV12-3/TRBV12-4|TRBD2|TRBJ2-1|many
CASSPSGNGYNEQFF
TGTGCCAGCAGTCCAAGCGGGAACGGCTACAATGAGCAGTTCTTC
>TRBV20-1|TRBD1|TRBJ2-4|many
CSAITGGLAKNIQYF
TGCAGTGCTATTACAGGGGGGCTAGCCAAAAACATTCAGTACTTC
>TRBV28|NA|TRBJ2-2|many
CASSPDRVPGELFF
TGTGCCAGCAGTCCCGACAGAGTACCCGGGGAGCTGTTTTTT
>TRBV7-2|NA|TRBJ2-3|many
CASSLALVGGRTDTQYF
TGTGCCAGCAGCTTAGCTCTAGTGGGGGGTAGGACAGATACGCAGTATTTT
>TRBV7-9|NA|TRBJ2-5|many
CASSLGALKYETQYF
TGTGCCAGCAGCTTAGGGGCCCTGAAGTACGAGACCCAGTACTTC
>TRBV12-3/TRBV12-4|NA|TRBJ1-4|few
CASSLAGSSGGEKLFF
TGTGCCAGCAGTTTAGCCGGGTCCTCGGGTGGTGAAAAACTGTTTTTT
>TRBV4-3|NA|TRBJ1-1|many
CASSQGTLQVEVAFF
TGCGCCAGCAGCCAAGGGACACTCCAAGTGGAGGTAGCTTTCTTT
>TRBV29-1|NA|TRBJ2-3|many
CSAQTTRDTQYF
TGCAGCGCCCAGACGACTAGGGATACGCAGTATTTT
>TRBV27|NA|TRBJ1-2|NA
CASSFKDSEGPNYGYTF
TGTGCCAGCAGTTTCAAGGACAGCGAAGGCCCTAACTATGGCTACACCTTC
>TRBV29-1|TRBD2|TRBJ2-1|many
CSSGLAGVSSYNEQFF
TGCAGCTCGGGACTAGCGGGAGTTAGCTCCTACAATGAGCAGTTCTTC
>TRBV29-1|NA|TRBJ2-4|many
CSVGDGLLAKNIQYF
TGCAGCGTCGGCGACGGTCTACTAGCCAAAAACATTCAGTACTTC
>TRBV4-1|NA|TRBJ1-4|many
CASSVVRGANEKLFF
TGCGCCAGCAGCGTCGTACGGGGGGCTAATGAAAAACTGTTTTTT
>TRBV13|NA|TRBJ1-6|many
CASSARTEDNSPLHF
TGTGCCAGCAGCGCCAGGACAGAGGATAATTCACCCCTCCACTTT
>TRBV4-2|NA|TRBJ2-7|many
CASSQEGVAAPYEQYF
TGTGCCAGCAGCCAAGAAGGAGTAGCGGCTCCCTACGAGCAGTACTTC